A single sample gave rise to the 23 T cell receptor beta chains below, sequenced in a study of cytomegalovirus exposure and HLA in healthy donors. PCR primers comprised 60 Vbeta and 13 Jbeta primers. TCRdb keeps only in-frame clones here, not all; method: immunoSEQ multiplex PCR. Of 150,000 to 250,000 clones listed, around 80% were seen once; the top ten hold nearly 4.5%. Sequenced sample: PBMCs. The receptors stem from a woman aged 25-40 years in good health and CMV-seropositive.

Only one count was recorded for this clone. The gene calls are TRBV11-2 and TRBJ2-4, with 7 bases identical to TRBD1. This CDR3 comprises 13 residues. V dropped 5 bases and J dropped 9; count of bases not matched to a gene: 7. Germline V gene lookup returns CDR1 SGHAT and CDR2 FQNNGV. As DNA, the CDR3 is TGTGCCAGCAGCACGACAGGGTCGGGCATTCAGTACTTC. It yields the protein CASSTTGSGIQYF.

The CDR3 sequence: CASSPPGRLGHEQFF. In DNA, the CDR3 is TGTGCCAGCTCACCACCCGGGAGGCTTGGCCATGAGCAGTTCTTC. The genes are TRBV18 and TRBJ2-1; 7 nucleotides line up with TRBD2. The germline V gene encodes CDR1 KGHSH and CDR2 LQKENI. Trimming took 0 bases from V and 8 from J; bases not matched to a gene: 7. The CDR3 extends over 15 amino acids.

The chain uses TRBV19 and TRBJ1-5; D is ambiguous. Germline V CDR1 and CDR2: LNHDA, SQIVND (reference sequence). V was pared by 3 bases and J by 0 bases, with 9 bases between. There are 15 residues in the CDR3. This CDR3 reads CASSMTGSSNQPQHF. The CDR3 coding sequence is TGTGCCAGTAGTATGACGGGGAGTAGCAATCAGCCCCAGCATTTT.

The rearrangement joins TRBV6-5 to TRBJ2-1, with a possible D match to TRBD1 (5 bases). V dropped 2 bases and J dropped 4 bases, with 6 bases sitting between them. The CDR3 totals 13 residues. From germline, CDR1 is MNHEY and CDR2 SVGAGI. The CDR3 loop is CASSYDRYNEQFF. The DNA for the CDR3 is TGTGCCAGCAGTTACGACAGATACAATGAGCAGTTCTTC.

The chain couples TRBV7-2 to TRBJ2-7; 9 nucleotides match TRBD2. The ends lost 5 bases at V and 2 bases at J; junction bases unmatched: 7. Germline CDR1 reads SGHTA; CDR2 reads FQGNSA. This CDR3 is built from 15 residues. CDR3 amino acids: CASSVPGLAPYEQYF. CDR3 nucleotides: TGTGCCAGCAGCGTCCCGGGACTAGCACCCTACGAGCAGTACTTC. The full variable domain, its missing parts supplied by reference TRBV7-2 and TRBJ2-7, is GAGVSQSPSNKVTEKGKDVELRCDPISGHTALYWYRQSLGQGLEFLIYFQGNSAPDKSGLPSDRFSAERTGGSVSTLTIQRTQQEDSAVYLCASSVPGLAPYEQYFGPGTRLTVT.

The chain uses TRBV27 and TRBJ2-1, with 7 bases lining up with TRBD1. This CDR3 has 13 residues. V dropped 5 bases and J dropped 7; count of bases not matched to a gene: 5. Per germline, CDR1 MNHEY and CDR2 SMNVEV (reference sequence). The CDR3 region has the DNA TGTGCCAGCAGTCTTACAGGGGTAAATGAGCAGTTCTTC. Translated, it gives CASSLTGVNEQFF.

J is TRBJ2-7 and V is TRBV9; 9 nucleotides match TRBD2. CDR3 length: 15 residues. Germline CDR1 SGDLS, CDR2 YYNGEE. V shed 3 bases and J 6 bases; nucleotides not matched to a gene: 10. Here the CDR3 reads CASSGVAGAGLEQYF. CDR3 coding DNA: TGTGCCAGCAGCGGGGTAGCGGGAGCAGGACTCGAGCAGTACTTC.

This chain connects TRBV11-2 to TRBJ2-3; D gene uncertain. CDR3 size: 11 residues. Germline loops: CDR1 SGHAT, CDR2 FQNNGV. The V and J ends lost 6 bases and 2 bases respectively, with 3 bases between them. The CDR3 spells CASSHTDTQYF. CDR3 nucleotides: TGTGCCAGCAGTCACACAGATACGCAGTATTTT.

The chain joins TRBV2 to TRBJ2-3; the D is unclear. CDR1 and CDR2 (germline): SNHLY, FYNNEI. CDR3 length: 11 amino acids. Trimming took off 3 bases at V and 13 bases at J, with 11 bases between the two ends. This chain's CDR3 is CASSDGEAEYF. The CDR3, as DNA: TGTGCCAGCAGTGACGGCGAGGCGGAGTATTTT.

This clone was observed a few times. The rearrangement uses TRBV7-2 and TRBJ2-3; 10 bases fit TRBD2. The CDR3 extends over 16 amino acids. CDR1 SGHTA and CDR2 FQGNSA come from the germline V gene. V lost 4 bases and J lost 5; bases outside the gene matches: 9. CDR3 loop: CASSYNSGGAGDTQYF. CDR3 sequence (DNA): TGTGCCAGCAGCTACAACAGCGGGGGGGCGGGAGATACGCAGTATTTT.

The chain has TRBV19 and TRBJ1-6, with no clear D. CDR1 and CDR2 (germline): LNHDA, SQIVND (reference sequence). This CDR3 region has 13 residues. With 9 bases removed from V and 8 bases from J, the gap between germline ends came to 14 bases. CDR3: CASQAGSYSPLHF. The CDR3 coding sequence is TGTGCCAGCCAGGCAGGCTCCTATTCACCCCTCCACTTT. The whole variable domain, filled in from reference TRBV19 and TRBJ1-6, reads DGGITQSPKYLFRKEGQNVTLSCEQNLNHDAMYWYRQDPGQGLRLIYYSQIVNDFQKGDIAEGYSVSREKKESFPLTVTSAQKNPTAFYLCASQAGSYSPLHFGNGTRLTVT.

The J gene is TRBJ2-7, the V gene TRBV6-5, with D possibly being TRBD2 (5 bases). The V gene's germline CDR1 is MNHEY and CDR2 SVGAGI. CDR3 length: 13 residues. With 5 bases removed from V and 4 bases from J, the gap between germline ends came to 12 bases. CDR3 in DNA: TGTGCCAGCAGTCGGGGTGGGTGGTACGAGCAGTACTTC. Protein sequence: CASSRGGWYEQYF.

This clone appeared a few times. The CDR3 sequence: CASTPSEFNQPQHF. In DNA form, the CDR3 reads TGTGCCAGTACCCCGTCCGAGTTCAATCAGCCCCAGCATTTT. V and J are TRBV19 and TRBJ1-5; unclear D gene. The CDR3 contains 14 residues. The V end was cut by 7 bases, the J end by 3 bases, with 13 bases between. CDR1 is LNHDA, CDR2 SQIVND, per germline (reference sequence).

V is TRBV6-5 and J is TRBJ1-2; 11 positions match TRBD1. Germline assignment: CDR1 MNHEY and CDR2 SVGAGI. The ends lost 6 bases at V and 8 bases at J; junction bases unmatched: 5. The CDR3 spans 13 residues. In nucleotides, the CDR3 is TGTGCCAGCAGCCGGACAGGGGGCGGAGGCTACACCTTC. Its protein product is CASSRTGGGGYTF.

The chain employs TRBV4-1 and TRBJ2-2, with 11 bases identical to TRBD2. This CDR3 is 19 amino acids long. Germline loops: CDR1 MGHRA, CDR2 YSYEKL. V gave up 3 bases and J gave up 2 bases; unmatched junction bases: 11. The CDR3 loop reads CASSHTPIAGGPNTGELFF. The CDR3 DNA reads as TGCGCCAGCAGCCATACCCCCATAGCGGGGGGGCCTAACACCGGGGAGCTGTTTTTT.

This clone was detected only once. V and J are TRBV10-1 and TRBJ1-1; D possibly corresponds to TRBD1 (5 bases). This CDR3 contains 15 residues. V was clipped by 0 bases and J by 1 base, with 9 bases between them. Germline CDR1 reads WNHNN; CDR2 reads SYGVQD (reference sequence). Here the CDR3 reads CASSESPGGNTEAFF. DNA for the CDR3: TGCGCCAGCAGTGAGTCCCCCGGGGGGAACACTGAAGCTTTCTTT.

The rearrangement joins TRBV15 to TRBJ1-2; 11 bases align to TRBD1. This CDR3 contains 14 residues. Per the germline V gene, CDR1 is LNHNV and CDR2 is YYDKDF (reference sequence). J gave up 6 bases and V 4 bases, and 4 bases lay outside the gene matches. Written as DNA, the CDR3 is TGTGCCACCAGCATTGGGACAGGGGGTAATGGCTACACCTTC. Its protein product is CATSIGTGGNGYTF.

This rearrangement joins TRBV27 to TRBJ2-7, with TRBD1 matching 7 bases. The ends lost 0 bases at V and 3 bases at J; junction bases unmatched: 5. CDR1 MNHEY and CDR2 SMNVEV come from the germline V gene (reference sequence). The CDR3 extends over 15 amino acids. In nucleotides, the CDR3 is TGTGCCAGCAGTTTATCAGGGGGCGAGATCTACGAGCAGTACTTC. Translation: CASSLSGGEIYEQYF.

The chain combines TRBV11-2 with TRBJ2-7; D gene unclear. CDR3 length: 14 amino acids. Per germline, CDR1 SGHAT and CDR2 FQNNGV. Trimming shortened V by 5 bases and J by 0 bases, and 11 bases separated the two germline ends. CDR3 in amino acids: CASSTRPDSYEQYF. DNA of the CDR3: TGTGCCAGCAGCACACGCCCTGACTCCTACGAGCAGTACTTC.

This clone was found a few times. The chain recombines TRBV7-2 with TRBJ2-3; D is undetermined. There are 13 residues in the CDR3. Trimming shortened V by 1 base and J by 3 bases, and 5 bases separated the two germline ends. CDR1 and CDR2 from the germline V gene are SGHTA and FQGNSA. In DNA form, the CDR3 reads TGTGCCAGCAGCTTAGGTCTAACAGATACGCAGTATTTT. Residues: CASSLGLTDTQYF.

The chain recombines TRBV27 with TRBJ2-1, with D maybe TRBD2 (6 bases). CDR3 length equals 15 residues. Germline V CDR1 and CDR2: MNHEY, SMNVEV (reference sequence). V dropped 0 bases and J dropped 2 bases, with 8 bases sitting between them. The DNA for the CDR3 is TGTGCCAGCAGTTTATCCGGGGGAACCTACAATGAGCAGTTCTTC. This gives the protein CASSLSGGTYNEQFF.

On this clone: Within the sample, other DNA sequences also encode this same CDR3. V usage is TRBV5-1 and J usage is TRBJ2-7; TRBD1 aligns across 8 bases. Trimming took 3 bases from V and 2 from J; bases not matched to a gene: 7. CDR1 is SGHRS and CDR2 is YFSETQ in the germline V gene. This CDR3 region has 15 residues. This CDR3 reads CASSSQGGQAYEQYF. The CDR3 bases are TGCGCCAGCAGCTCACAGGGGGGACAGGCCTACGAGCAGTACTTC.

The chain is built from TRBV28 and TRBJ2-3, with 10 bases that match TRBD2. The CDR3 contains 17 residues. Germline V gene data show CDR1 as MDHEN and CDR2 as SYDVKM. With V trimmed by 6 bases and J by 3 bases, 12 bases remained unmatched. In DNA form, the CDR3 reads TGTGCCAGCAGGGAGAGGGAACTAGCGGGAATTACAGATACGCAGTATTTT. Translation gives CASRERELAGITDTQYF. Based on the CDR3 plus reference TRBV28 and TRBJ2-3, the full variable domain is DVKVTQSSRYLVKRTGEKVFLECVQDMDHENMFWYRQDPGLGLRLIYFSYDVKMKEKGDIPEGYSVSREKKERFSLILESASTNQTSMYLCASRERELAGITDTQYFGPGTRLTVL.